This entry features one T cell receptor beta chain sequence. Its antigen remains unknown. The CDR3 has 16 residues. V was trimmed by 3 bases and J by 3 bases, leaving 18 bases between them. Looked up from germline, CDR1 is LGHNA and CDR2 is YNFKEQ. This record comes from a study of response to subunit inactivated influenza vaccine. Findings and limits, study-wide: Authors proposed each seasonal influenza vaccination draws in few new T cells.

TCRdb recomputed calls from the RT-PCR reads with MiXCR, one row per CDR3 protein. The sample lists about 700,000 distinct CDR3 sequences; approximately 15% were seen once. The receptor comes from a man aged 45-60 years who received an inactivated influenza vaccine. This chain links TRBV4-2 with TRBJ2-7, with D possibly being TRBD1 or TRBD2 (5 bases each). Material: PBMCs from blood, obtained less than 15 days before vaccination. The CDR3 is CASSQGVGERGYEQYF. DNA for the CDR3: TGTGCCAGCAGCCAGGGGGTCGGCGAGCGCGGCTACGAGCAGTACTTC.